The 12 T cell receptor beta chains below all came from one sample that was sequenced in a study of blood T cell repertoires in COVID-19. Measured with immunoSEQ multiplex PCR; TCRdb has only the in-frame clones, and not every one. The sample contains under 200,000 clones, nearly 90% of which appear only once. The sample was peripheral blood. The source is a man aged 55 to 70 with active or convalescent COVID-19.

The V and J genes are TRBV10-3 and TRBJ1-1; no clear D. CDR1 is ENHRY and CDR2 is SYGVKD in the germline V gene. The CDR3 contains 14 residues. V was pared by 3 bases and J by 3 bases, with 11 bases between. CDR3 nucleotide sequence: TGTGCCATCAGTGAAGGAGGTTCTGACACTGAAGCTTTCTTT. This sequence encodes CAISEGGSDTEAFF.

The rearrangement links TRBV5-1 to TRBJ2-5; 7 bases align to TRBD2. Germline V gene data show CDR1 as SGHRS and CDR2 as YFSETQ. Losses at the gene ends were 3 bases for V and 3 bases for J; bases not matched to a gene: 11. There are 16 residues in the CDR3. This CDR3 is CASSWMPAGREETQYF. CDR3 nucleotide sequence: TGCGCCAGCAGCTGGATGCCGGCTGGGAGGGAAGAGACCCAGTACTTC.

This chain connects TRBV5-1 to TRBJ2-1, with 15 positions matching TRBD2. Trimming at V came to 2 bases and at J to 7 bases, leaving 7 bases not matched to a gene. Per germline, CDR1 SGHRS and CDR2 YFSETQ. The CDR3 totals 17 residues. The CDR3, as DNA: TGCGCCAGCAGCTTCGGACTAGCGGGGGGGAGGCCAAATGAGCAGTTCTTC. Translating gives CASSFGLAGGRPNEQFF.

The chain combines TRBV5-1 with TRBJ1-1, with 7 bases aligning to TRBD1. The CDR3 totals 16 residues. V shed 1 base, J shed 0 bases, and the junction held 6 bases outside the gene matches. Germline values: CDR1 SGHRS, CDR2 YFSETQ. The CDR3 reads CASSLTGVGMNTEAFF. CDR3 nucleotide sequence: TGCGCCAGCAGCTTGACAGGGGTTGGGATGAACACTGAAGCTTTCTTT.

This clone has just a few counts. The V call is TRBV29-1, the J call TRBJ2-7, with D possibly matching TRBD1 (5 bases). Germline CDR1 and CDR2: SQVTM and ANQGSEA. Trimming took 4 bases from V and 3 from J, leaving 10 bases between them. The CDR3 has 12 residues. CDR3 nucleotide sequence: TGCAGCGTTGGCAGGGATGACTACGAGCAGTACTTC. Protein sequence: CSVGRDDYEQYF.

The rearrangement links TRBV21-1 to TRBJ2-3; the table names TRBD1, a call not compared with the DNA. TRBV21-1 is listed as a pseudogene. The CDR3 contains 18 residues. The CDR3 DNA sequence: TGTGCCAGCAGCAAAGGGAGTGACGGCAGGGGGTACACAGATACGCAGTATTTT. Encoded protein: CASSKGSDGRGYTDTQYF.

The rearrangement joins TRBV6-2 or TRBV6-3 to TRBJ1-5, with unresolved D. The CDR3 spans 16 residues. The V gene lost 6 bases and the J gene lost 0 bases, with 15 bases spanning the gap. The germline V gene has CDR1 MNHEY and CDR2 SVGEGT. The CDR3 nucleotides read TGTGCCAGCAGCCCCATTGCGGGCCCTAGCAATCAGCCCCAGCATTTT. Protein: CASSPIAGPSNQPQHF.

V and J are TRBV5-6 and TRBJ1-1; TRBD1 matches 7 bases. The ends lost 5 bases at V and 0 bases at J; junction bases unmatched: 4. The CDR3 spans 14 residues. From germline, CDR1 is SGHDT and CDR2 YYEEEE. CDR3 in amino acids: CASRSTGVNTEAFF. The CDR3 nucleotides read TGTGCCAGCAGGAGTACAGGGGTGAACACTGAAGCTTTCTTT.

The chain carries TRBV19 and TRBJ1-5, with TRBD1 identical over 10 bases. Germline V gene lookup returns CDR1 LNHDA and CDR2 SQIVND (reference sequence). The J segment lost 2 bases and the V segment lost 10 bases, leaving 5 bases of the junction unmatched. The CDR3 runs to 14 residues. Here the CDR3 DNA reads TGTGCCACCCGACAGGGGGCCGGCAATCAGCCCCAGCATTTT. Protein: CATRQGAGNQPQHF.

The V gene is TRBV19, the J gene TRBJ1-5; a weak D match, TRBD1 (6 bases). Germline V lookup: CDR1 LNHDA, CDR2 SQIVND (reference sequence). V was pared by 6 bases and J by 1 base, with 13 bases between. The CDR3 sequence is 15 residues long. The CDR3: CASSLKGVSNQPQHF. The CDR3 nucleotides are TGTGCCAGTAGCCTCAAGGGGGTGAGCAATCAGCCCCAGCATTTT.

The chain recombines TRBV7-2 with TRBJ2-3; 10 nucleotides match TRBD2. Trimming took 2 bases from V and 1 from J; bases not matched to a gene: 3. CDR3 length: 16 amino acids. Per the germline V gene, CDR1 is SGHTA and CDR2 is FQGNSA. The CDR3 sequence is CASSLKRGGRTDTQYF. In nucleotides, the CDR3 is TGTGCCAGCAGCTTAAAGCGGGGGGGACGCACAGATACGCAGTATTTT.

The chain recombines TRBV19 with TRBJ2-1; no clear D. The CDR3 has 17 residues. Germline V gives CDR1 LNHDA, CDR2 SQIVND (reference sequence). V gave up 5 bases and J gave up 3 bases, with 20 bases separating them. The CDR3 protein is CASSLGPRHLLYNEQFF. Here the CDR3 DNA reads TGTGCCAGTAGTCTCGGCCCTCGACACCTCCTCTACAATGAGCAGTTCTTC.